The entry below describes one TCR beta chain. The antigen is unknown. This sample is drawn from a study of shared clonotypes between healthy human individuals. Whole-study findings and limits: Sequencing depth was expected to influence donor clonotype sharing. Rarefaction showed that sequencing of sorted subsets was incomplete (despite large depth).

How the authors handled the data: Filtering differed since immunoSEQ provided only junctions, with no quality scores. TCRdb's table, derived via immunoSEQ multiplex PCR, lists solely in-frame clones and lacks some. The DNA gave D and trimming, while V, J and clone size come from that table. The sample lists approximately 500,000 clones; 90% to 97% were seen once. Trimming pared 0 bases from V and 10 bases from J, leaving 11 bases between. Germline CDR1 SGHNT, CDR2 YYREEE (reference sequence). The CDR3 length is 13 residues. The TCR sequence derives from a woman in her 30s in good health. Sequencing was performed on naive CD4+ T cells sorted from blood. Described subset: CD45RA+ positively selected. The genes are TRBV5-4 and TRBJ2-1; tentatively, D is TRBD2 (6 bases). The CDR3 region has the DNA TGTGCCAGCAGCTTGGCCGGTGGGAGGGAGCAGTTCTTC. Its protein product is CASSLAGGREQFF.